Listed here is a single T cell receptor beta chain. Its antigen is not yet known. No base quality information exists; no much larger clone differs at one position. These data originate in a study of CD8+ T cells in alopecia areata (dated by TCRdb to the late 2010s). Concerning the study at large: The treated patients took part in an open-label pilot trial in which moderate-to-severe alopecia areata was treated with oral tofacitinib at 5 to 10 mg twice daily. Tofacitinib was given for 6 to 18 months, followed by 6 months of follow-up off drug to assess delayed response and recurrence. To study T cell clonal expansion in alopecia areata, the researchers applied high-throughput TCRbeta sequencing to both the C3H/HeJ mouse model and human patients. On the human side, TCRbeta sequencing was run on scalp tissue and on sorted CD4+ and CD8+ peripheral blood T cells from healthy controls and from alopecia areata patients with either patchy or totalis/universalis disease. Biopsies were taken from tofacitinib-treated patients at baseline and again at 4 and 24 weeks into treatment, and several of those patients also had a later scalp biopsy. Scalp clonality was compared across normal scalp (n=4), patchy alopecia areata scalp (n=8), and alopecia totalis/universalis scalp (n=8). RNA was obtained with the PAXgene miRNA kit for fixed scalp, the miRNeasy kit for PBMCs, and the RNeasy kit for mouse skin. TCRbeta CDR3 regions were amplified by immunoSEQ multiplex PCR with 35 Vbeta forward and 13 Jbeta reverse primers.

There are 16 amino acids in the CDR3, from cysteine to phenylalanine inclusive. The read is trimmed to its CDR3 DNA, 48 bases read in frame from base 1. According to the germline V gene, CDR1 reads SGHRS and CDR2 reads YFSETQ. A distance of 11 bases separates the germline ends of V and J, which lose 0 bases and 1 base respectively. The library was prepared using the immunoSEQ multiplex PCR assay. To provide template for TCR sequencing, every sample had RNA extracted and reverse transcribed into cDNA. First-strand cDNA was synthesized using SuperScript III with a 2:1 mix of oligo-dT and random hexamers. A synthetic immune receptor repertoire was used to assess amplification bias, and residual bias was removed computationally. For the original study's pipeline: Raw reads were preprocessed for error removal, and CDR3 was defined according to IMGT conventions as running from the conserved cysteine to phenylalanine. To get clonality, Shannon entropy was normalized by log2 of the number of productive unique TCRs and the result was subtracted from 1. Whether each scalp clone was CD4 or CD8 was inferred by checking scalp TCRbeta sequences against the CD4 and CD8 repertoires from sorted blood. TCRdb limited this immuneACCESS table to in-frame rearrangements with V and J called. A share of clones is missing; checked studies link under half to unresolved V genes, and the rest is unexplained. For V, J and clone size, that table is used; D and trimming come from the DNA. For this sample there are 150,000 to 200,000 clones; 50% to 60% appear just once. In total, the top ten clones hold roughly 14% of the sample.

What the authors observed across the whole study: TCR sequences shared between patients were less clear than in mice, possibly partly because of HLA diversity in the patient population. Compared with normal scalp, lesional scalp, particularly in alopecia totalis/universalis, had higher clonality and more expanded CD8+ clones, which suggests antigenic drive. Scalp TCR repertoire analysis is complicated because resident alphabeta T cells in normal human skin are also sequenced, whereas mouse skin is dominated by gammadelta T cells.

This specimen's time point label, interpreted: baseline before oral tofacitinib. From alopecia areata patients, peripheral blood was collected along with lesional scalp punch biopsies. After PBMCs were isolated by density centrifugation and stained for CD3, CD4 and CD8, a FACSAria was used to sort CD4+ and CD8+ T cells. This sample comprised CD4+ T cells sorted from blood, obtained at week 0. The TCR originated in a human donor with alopecia areata. The chain is encoded by TRBV5-1 joined to TRBJ2-1; 6 matching bases give a weak D call of TRBD2. The DNA sequence is as follows: TGCGCCAGCAGCTTGGCCACAGCGGGTTCCTACAATGAGCAGTTCTTC. Translated, this is CASSLATAGSYNEQFF.